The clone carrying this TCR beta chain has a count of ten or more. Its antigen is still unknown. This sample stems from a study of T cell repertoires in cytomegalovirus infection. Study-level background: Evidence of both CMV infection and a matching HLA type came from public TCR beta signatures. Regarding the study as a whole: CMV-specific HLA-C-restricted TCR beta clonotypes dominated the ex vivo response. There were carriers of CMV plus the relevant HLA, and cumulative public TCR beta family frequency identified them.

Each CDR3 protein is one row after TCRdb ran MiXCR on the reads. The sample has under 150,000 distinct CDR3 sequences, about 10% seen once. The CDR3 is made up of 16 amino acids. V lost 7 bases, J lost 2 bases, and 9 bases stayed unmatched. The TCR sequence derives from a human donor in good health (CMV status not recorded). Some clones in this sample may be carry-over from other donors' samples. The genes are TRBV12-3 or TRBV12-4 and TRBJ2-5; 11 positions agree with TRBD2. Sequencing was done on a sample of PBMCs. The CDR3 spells CASNSLTSGAQETQYF. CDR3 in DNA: TGTGCCAGCAATTCTCTGACTAGCGGGGCACAAGAGACCCAGTACTTC.